The present TCR beta chain was sequenced within a study of blood T cells in healthy people across ages. Findings and caveats of the study: CMV infection status of these donors was not known.

Through a sample-barcoded 5' primer and a J-beta primer mix, a second PCR was run for roughly 7 to 12 cycles. A template-switch adaptor that had 12 random nucleotides put a tag on each cDNA molecule. All samples yielded 2.5 million or more CDR3-containing paired-end reads. From the 5' RACE reads, TCRdb called clonotypes with MiXCR, one entry per CDR3 protein. The profile shows approximately 810,000 distinct CDR3 sequences, more than 25% of them singletons. This CDR3 region has 14 residues. Looked up from germline, CDR1 is MNHEY and CDR2 is SVGAGI. The ends were cut back, 5 bases at V and 7 bases at J, with 18 bases in the middle. Regarding this clonotype: The antigen remains unidentified. A single base separates this from a much larger clone, so it may be a read error.

The sequenced sample was blood. The chain has TRBV6-5 and TRBJ2-7; D might be TRBD1 or TRBD2, each matching 7 bases. The sequence was obtained from a woman older than 75 in good health. CDR3 in DNA: TGTGCCAGCAGTCAGGGGGAGGGTGGGAATGAGCAGTACTTC. It codes for CASSQGEGGNEQYF.